These 6 T cell receptor beta chains originate from one sample sequenced in a study of glioma-infiltrating T cells after dendritic cell vaccination. Time point here: after dendritic cell vaccination, including at tumor progression/relapse. Repertoires were generated with immunoSEQ multiplex PCR, while TCRdb's copy carries only in-frame clones and drops some. This sample has some 91,000 clones, with roughly four fifths found just once. The source was blood, collected after dendritic cell vaccination. The receptor set was obtained from a human donor with glioblastoma.

V is TRBV6-1 and J is TRBJ2-5; the D gene is possibly TRBD2 (5 bases). The V gene's germline CDR1 is MNHNS and CDR2 SASEGT. The V and J ends lost 4 bases and 2 bases respectively, with 17 bases between them. The CDR3 is made up of 16 amino acids. The CDR3 DNA sequence: TGTGCCAGCAGTGGGGAGCGGTCCCGAAGTCAAGAGACCCAGTACTTC. It specifies CASSGERSRSQETQYF.

The rearrangement joins TRBV5-1 to TRBJ2-1; 9 bases are a match to TRBD2. The CDR3 has 15 amino acids. Germline loops: CDR1 SGHRS, CDR2 YFSETQ. J lost 7 bases, V lost 2 bases, and 7 bases had no gene match. The CDR3 here is CASSFSGRGFNEQFF. In DNA form, the CDR3 reads TGCGCCAGCAGCTTTAGCGGGAGAGGCTTTAATGAGCAGTTCTTC.

This rearrangement joins TRBV6-1 to TRBJ1-2; no firm D call. The V gene's germline CDR1 is MNHNS and CDR2 SASEGT. The CDR3 spans 12 residues. V was pared by 5 bases and J by 4 bases, with 8 bases between. The DNA of the CDR3 is TGTGCCAGCAGTACAGAAGGCTATGGCTACACCTTC. As protein: CASSTEGYGYTF.

The J gene is TRBJ2-1, the V gene TRBV11-3, with a tentative D call TRBD2 (5 bases). V was shortened by 2 bases and J by 5 bases, with 7 bases between the two germline ends. The CDR3 loop spans 13 amino acids. The germline CDR1 and CDR2 sequences are SGHNT and YENEEA. The CDR3 bases are TGTGCCAGCAGCTTAACTAGAAACAATGAGCAGTTCTTC. As protein: CASSLTRNNEQFF.

This clone was counted a few times. The chain is built from TRBV6-6 and TRBJ1-2; 11 nucleotides agree with TRBD1. CDR3 length: 15 amino acids. Losses at the gene ends were 6 bases for V and 5 bases for J; bases not matched to a gene: 8. Germline V gene sequence: CDR1 MNHNY, CDR2 SVGAGI (reference sequence). This chain's CDR3 is CASSFGTGGLYGYTF. CDR3 DNA sequence: TGTGCCAGCAGCTTCGGGACAGGGGGTTTGTATGGCTACACCTTC.

J is TRBJ2-2 and V is TRBV7-7, with 10 bases identical to TRBD2. V gave up 5 bases and J gave up 4 bases; unmatched junction bases: 13. The CDR3 runs 18 residues. CDR1 and CDR2 (germline): SSHAT, FNYEAQ (reference sequence). CDR3 bases: TGTGCCAGCAGCGACCCTAAAGCGGGGGGGCCCGGCACCGGGGAGCTGTTTTTT. This gives the protein CASSDPKAGGPGTGELFF.